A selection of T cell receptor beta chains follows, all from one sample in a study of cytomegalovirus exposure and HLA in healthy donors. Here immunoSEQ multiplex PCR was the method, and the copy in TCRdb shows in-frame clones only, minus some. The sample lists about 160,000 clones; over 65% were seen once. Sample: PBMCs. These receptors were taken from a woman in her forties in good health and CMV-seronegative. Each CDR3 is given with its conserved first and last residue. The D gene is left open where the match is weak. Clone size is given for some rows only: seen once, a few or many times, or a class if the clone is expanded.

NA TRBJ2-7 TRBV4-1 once TGCGCCAGCAGCCAAGATCCCGGGGGTGGGAACGAGCAGTACTTC CASSQDPGGGNEQYF
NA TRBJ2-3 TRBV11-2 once TGTGCCAGCAGCCCTAGGGTGGGGCGGGGTCGGGATACGCAGTATTTT CASSPRVGRGRDTQYF
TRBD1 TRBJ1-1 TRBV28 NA TGTGCCAGCAGCTGGAGGGGGCTGATTTCTGAAGCTTTCTTT CASSWRGLISEAFF
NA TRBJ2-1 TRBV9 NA TGTGCCAGCAGCGTAACCCTGGGCCCCGTCAATGAGCAGTTCTTC CASSVTLGPVNEQFF
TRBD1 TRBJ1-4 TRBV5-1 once TGCGCCAGCAGCTGGACCGGGACAGGGGAAGAAAAACTGTTTTTT CASSWTGTGEEKLFF
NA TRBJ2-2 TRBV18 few TGTGCCAGCTCACCAGCCGCAGGACTTAACACCGGGGAGCTGTTTTTT CASSPAAGLNTGELFF
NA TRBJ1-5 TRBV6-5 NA TGTGCCAGCAGTTACAGGGAGGGACAGCCCCAGCATTTT CASSYREGQPQHF
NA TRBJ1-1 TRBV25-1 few TGTGCCAGCAGTGCACCTAGTGGGGCTTTCTTT CASSAPSGAFF
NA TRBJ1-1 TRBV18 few TGTGCCAGCTCACCTGGCAGGTCGCCCAAGAACACTGAAGCTTTCTTT CASSPGRSPKNTEAFF
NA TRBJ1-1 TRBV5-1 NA TGCGCCAGCAGCTCAACTACAGGTTGGAGGGGAGCTTTCTTT CASSSTTGWRGAFF
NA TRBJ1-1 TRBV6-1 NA TGTGCCAGCAGTGAGAACAGGTTTTCTGAAGCTTTCTTT CASSENRFSEAFF
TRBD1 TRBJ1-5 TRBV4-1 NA TGCGCCAGCAGCCAAGATCCCCCCCGGACAGGGTGGAGGACTAGCAATCAGCCCCAGCATTTT CASSQDPPRTGWRTSNQPQHF
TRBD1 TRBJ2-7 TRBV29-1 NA TGCAGCGCCCCAGGTCCCGGGACAGGGTCCGAGCAGTACTTC CSAPGPGTGSEQYF
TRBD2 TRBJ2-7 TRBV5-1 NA TGCGCCAGCAGCCCACAGGCGGGGGTCGAGCAGTACTTC CASSPQAGVEQYF
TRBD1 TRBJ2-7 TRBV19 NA TGTGCCAGTAGTATAGGGATACAGGGGGCGTTGACTCTGCAGTACTTC CASSIGIQGALTLQYF
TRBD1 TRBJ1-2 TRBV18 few TGTGCCAGCTCAGCCGGACAGGGTCGGAATGGCTACACCTTC CASSAGQGRNGYTF
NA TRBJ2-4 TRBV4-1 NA TGCGCCAGCAGCCAAGAGTTAAGGAGTCCCAAAAACATTCAGTACTTC CASSQELRSPKNIQYF
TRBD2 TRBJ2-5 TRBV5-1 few TGCGCCAGCAGCTTCGGTAGCGGGGGCCCGTACCAAGAGACCCAGTACTTC CASSFGSGGPYQETQYF
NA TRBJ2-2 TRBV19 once TGTGCCAGTAGTGGGGTGTATGGGGCATACACCGGGGAGCTGTTTTTT CASSGVYGAYTGELFF
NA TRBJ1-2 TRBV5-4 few TGTGCCAGCAGCCCCGGAGGGGAAGAGGCCGGATATGGCTACACCTTC CASSPGGEEAGYGYTF
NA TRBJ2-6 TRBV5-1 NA TGCGCCAGCAGCGCCGAACCGCAGGGCCCCTCTGGGGCCAACGTCCTGACTTTC CASSAEPQGPSGANVLTF
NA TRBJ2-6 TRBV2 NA TGTGCCAGCAGTGGCCCAAACAGGGTGGACGTCCTGACTTTC CASSGPNRVDVLTF